This T cell receptor (beta chain) was observed in a study of T cell repertoires in cytomegalovirus infection. TCRdb fed the reads into MiXCR, producing one record per CDR3 protein. The sample shows a few hundred thousand distinct CDR3 sequences, 8% to 9.5% of them seen only once. The germline CDR1 and CDR2 sequences are MDHEN and SYDVKM. Trimming pared 5 bases from V and 8 bases from J, leaving 13 bases between. The CDR3 is 12 amino acids. Specimen: PBMCs. V usage is TRBV28 and J usage is TRBJ2-7; unclear D gene. This TCR came from a human donor in good health (CMV status not recorded). Some clones in this sample may be carry-over from other donors' samples. Here the CDR3 DNA reads TGTGCCAGCAGTACCACCATACCCCAGCAGTACTTC. It yields the protein CASSTTIPQQYF.